Shown below are 10 T cell receptor beta chains from a single sample sequenced in a study of beta chain features in type 1 diabetes. What was sequenced were expressed TCRB transcripts, since all of the isolated RNA had been reverse transcribed. Some clones are missing from TCRdb's copy, which holds only in-frame ones; the method was immunoSEQ multiplex PCR. The sample has about 650,000 clones; roughly an eighth are singletons. Study-wide findings and caveats: Among all four CD4+ subsets, Type 1 diabetes patients had TCRB CDR3s that were moderately but significantly shorter.

These receptors' targets are unknown. Sequencing was done on a sample of naive CD4+ T cells from blood. The receptors derive from a man aged 30 to 45 with type 1 diabetes.

This clone was counted between two and nine times. The chain combines TRBV15 with TRBJ1-2; D is ambiguous. The germline V gene encodes CDR1 LNHNV and CDR2 YYDKDF (reference sequence). The CDR3 sequence is 13 residues long. V was cut by 0 bases and J by 4 bases, with 6 bases left in between. In DNA, the CDR3 is TGTGCCACCAGCAGAGATACCGGCTATGGCTACACCTTC. Translated, it gives CATSRDTGYGYTF.

A few counts support this clone. V usage is TRBV19 and J usage is TRBJ2-1; D possibly corresponds to TRBD2 (6 bases). The CDR3 loop spans 14 amino acids. Trimming shortened V by 6 bases and J by 5 bases, and 14 bases separated the two germline ends. Germline CDR1 LNHDA, CDR2 SQIVND (reference sequence). CDR3 in amino acids: CASRTTGSNNEQFF. DNA for the CDR3: TGTGCCAGTAGGACGACCGGGAGCAACAATGAGCAGTTCTTC.

There are a few counts of this clone. J is TRBJ2-7 and V is TRBV9, with D possibly being TRBD1 (6 bases). V was pared by 4 bases and J by 2 bases, with 13 bases between. The CDR3 spans 14 residues. Germline CDR1 is SGDLS and CDR2 is YYNGEE. CDR3 sequence: CASSPLQGPYEQYF. The CDR3 bases are TGTGCCAGCAGCCCCTTACAGGGCCCCTACGAGCAGTACTTC.

This clone was counted only a few times. This rearrangement joins TRBV6-1 to TRBJ2-5; 10 nucleotides line up with TRBD1. J gave up 3 bases and V 9 bases, and 7 bases lay outside the gene matches. CDR1 is MNHNS and CDR2 is SASEGT in the germline V gene. This CDR3 region has 14 residues. CDR3 amino acids: CASRTGTGEETQYF. The CDR3 region has the DNA TGTGCCAGTAGGACCGGGACAGGGGAAGAGACCCAGTACTTC.

The chain employs TRBV19 and TRBJ2-5, with D maybe TRBD1 (6 bases). The CDR3 runs to 13 residues. Trimming cost V 3 bases and J 4 bases, with 9 bases left between them. Germline V gene sequence: CDR1 LNHDA, CDR2 SQIVND (reference sequence). CDR3 bases: TGTGCCAGTAGTATCACAGGGAGAGAGACCCAGTACTTC. Protein product: CASSITGRETQYF.

This clone occurred a few times. This rearrangement joins TRBV5-4 to TRBJ1-2, with D possibly being TRBD1 (5 bases). CDR3 size: 14 residues. CDR1 and CDR2 (germline): SGHNT, YYREEE (reference sequence). V lost 4 bases, J lost 6 bases, and 16 bases lay in between. DNA for the CDR3: TGTGCCAGCAGCGGAGTGGGGGATTGGGATGGCTACACCTTC. It codes for CASSGVGDWDGYTF. The full variable domain, rest sourced from reference TRBV5-4 and TRBJ1-2, is ETGVTQSPTHLIKTRGQQVTLRCSSQSGHNTVSWYQQALGQGPQFIFQYYREEENGRGNFPPRFSGLQFPNYSSELNVNALELDDSALYLCASSGVGDWDGYTFGSGTRLTVV.

This chain joins TRBV27 and TRBJ1-6; 7 bases map to TRBD1. The germline CDR1 and CDR2 sequences are MNHEY and SMNVEV (reference sequence). The ends lost 6 bases at V and 4 bases at J; junction bases unmatched: 3. The CDR3 loop spans 14 amino acids. The CDR3, as DNA: TGTGCCAGCAGCCAGACAGGGTATAATTCACCCCTCCACTTT. Translating it yields CASSQTGYNSPLHF.

This clone was counted a few times. V is TRBV7-9 and J is TRBJ1-4, with 7 bases lining up with TRBD1. V trimming: 0 bases; J trimming: 0 bases; junction bases outside the gene matches: 4. CDR3 length: 17 residues. Germline values: CDR1 SEHNR, CDR2 FQNEAQ (reference sequence). The CDR3 region has the DNA TGTGCCAGCAGCTTAGCCCGACAGGGTTCAACTAATGAAAAACTGTTTTTT. This codes for CASSLARQGSTNEKLFF.

This clone was seen more than once but under ten times. The V gene is TRBV14, the J gene TRBJ1-1; the D is unclear. This CDR3 comprises 12 residues. Trimming shortened V by 2 bases and J by 5 bases, and 6 bases separated the two germline ends. In germline, CDR1 is SGHDN, CDR2 FVKESK. CDR3 loop: CASSQLRTEAFF. The CDR3 DNA sequence: TGTGCCAGCAGCCAACTTCGGACTGAAGCTTTCTTT.

This chain uses TRBV9 with TRBJ1-3; D is ambiguous. CDR1 and CDR2 from the germline V gene are SGDLS and YYNGEE. There are 14 residues in the CDR3. Trimming removed 3 bases at V and 4 bases at J, with 11 bases between. In DNA, the CDR3 is TGTGCCAGCAGCGGCCCGGGTCCAGGAAACACCATATATTTT. It encodes CASSGPGPGNTIYF.